Shown below are 28 T cell receptor beta chains from a single sample sequenced in a study of shared clonotypes between healthy human individuals. Assay: immunoSEQ multiplex PCR; the TCRdb copy retains only in-frame clones and omits some. The repertoire includes 760,000 or so clones, just over 95% of them detected once, and roughly 0.23% sits in the top ten. As defined, naive CD8 cells were CD45RO-negative and positively selected for CCR7, with terminally differentiated effector memory CD45RA+ cells excluded. Sequenced input: naive CD8+ T cells sorted from blood. Source of these receptors: a man aged 30-40 years in good health.

The CDR3 loop is CASSTTGLWEGSYEQYF. The CDR3 DNA sequence: TGTGCCAGCAGCACAACTGGATTGTGGGAGGGCTCCTACGAGCAGTACTTC. This chain joins TRBV11-2 and TRBJ2-7; 7 nucleotides align to TRBD2. The CDR3 covers 17 residues. Losses at the gene ends were 5 bases for V and 0 bases for J; bases not matched to a gene: 13. Germline CDR1 is SGHAT and CDR2 is FQNNGV.

The chain joins TRBV15 to TRBJ2-2; TRBD1 is a possible D gene (6 bases). Trimming removed 7 bases at V and 2 bases at J, with 23 bases between. The germline gives CDR1 LNHNV, CDR2 YYDKDF (reference sequence). The CDR3 covers 18 residues. The CDR3 is CATKAGGSAQENTGELFF. The CDR3 DNA follows: TGTGCCACCAAGGCTGGGGGCAGCGCCCAAGAAAACACCGGGGAGCTGTTTTTT.

The V call is TRBV29-1, the J call TRBJ2-7; D might be TRBD1 (5 bases). The CDR3 spans 13 residues. V was trimmed by 7 bases and J by 2 bases, leaving 15 bases between them. The germline V gene encodes CDR1 SQVTM and CDR2 ANQGSEA. In DNA, the CDR3 is TGCAGCGCCCGGCCAGGGCGCACCTACGAGCAGTACTTC. It is translated as CSARPGRTYEQYF.

The rearrangement links TRBV5-4 to TRBJ2-7; D possibly corresponds to TRBD1 (6 bases). CDR1 and CDR2 (germline): SGHNT, YYREEE (reference sequence). The CDR3 spans 16 residues. V was shortened by 1 base and J by 5 bases, with 19 bases between the two germline ends. Here the CDR3 DNA reads TGTGCCAGCAGCTTGCAATTTGGACAGAGGGGCCACGAGCAGTACTTC. It is translated as CASSLQFGQRGHEQYF.

The V and J genes are TRBV11-2 and TRBJ2-1; 9 nucleotides line up with TRBD1. The CDR3 spans 15 residues. J gave up 2 bases and V 4 bases, and 3 bases lay outside the gene matches. Germline CDR1 and CDR2: SGHAT and FQNNGV. CDR3 sequence: CASSSDRGAYNEQFF. The CDR3 DNA follows: TGTGCCAGCAGCTCCGACAGGGGGGCCTACAATGAGCAGTTCTTC.

This chain uses TRBV7-8 with TRBJ1-1, with 9 bases that match TRBD1. J was trimmed by 1 base and V by 3 bases; bases with no gene match: 9. Germline V CDR1 and CDR2: SGHVS, FQNEAQ. CDR3 length equals 17 residues. CDR3 loop: CASSFLPGQGGNTEAFF. The CDR3 nucleotides are TGTGCCAGCAGCTTCCTCCCGGGACAGGGAGGGAACACTGAAGCTTTCTTT.

The genes are TRBV7-2 and TRBJ2-7; TRBD2 aligns across 9 bases. Germline lookup yields CDR1 SGHTA and CDR2 FQGNSA. The CDR3 totals 12 residues. V shed 4 bases and J 11 bases; nucleotides not matched to a gene: 6. The CDR3 region has the DNA TGTGCCAGCAGCTCCATAGCGGGGGCTGAGTACTTC. Translation: CASSSIAGAEYF.

The chain couples TRBV6-5 to TRBJ2-1; TRBD2 is a possible D gene (6 bases). The CDR3 is 13 residues long. V was clipped by 5 bases and J by 6 bases, with 11 bases between them. The germline V gene has CDR1 MNHEY and CDR2 SVGAGI. The CDR3 here is CASSVGLVNEQFF. The CDR3 coding sequence is TGTGCCAGCAGTGTGGGACTGGTCAATGAGCAGTTCTTC.

The J gene is TRBJ1-2, the V gene TRBV6-6; 10 positions agree with TRBD1. Trimming cost V 6 bases and J 8 bases; bases outside gene matches: 9. From germline, CDR1 is MNHNY and CDR2 SVGAGI (reference sequence). The CDR3 runs to 14 residues. The CDR3 sequence: CASRPGTGAGGYTF. DNA of the CDR3: TGTGCCAGCAGGCCCGGGACAGGGGCTGGGGGCTACACCTTC.

The chain employs TRBV7-3 and TRBJ2-5, with D perhaps assigned TRBD1 or TRBD2 (5 bases each). Trimming left V 2 bases short and J 7 bases short, with 14 bases between. The CDR3 spans 14 residues. The germline gives CDR1 SGHTA, CDR2 FQGTGA. CDR3 amino acids: CASSLRGQGGTQYF. The CDR3 DNA reads TGTGCCAGCAGCTTACGAGGGCAGGGTGGGACCCAGTACTTC.

This clone was found once. The V call is TRBV5-4, the J call TRBJ1-4; D is ambiguous. Germline CDR1 reads SGHNT; CDR2 reads YYREEE (reference sequence). The CDR3 covers 14 residues. Trimming removed 0 bases at V and 5 bases at J, with 8 bases between. CDR3 amino acids: CASSLVGGNEKLFF. The CDR3 coding sequence is TGTGCCAGCAGCTTGGTCGGAGGGAATGAAAAACTGTTTTTT. Together with reference TRBV5-4 and TRBJ1-4, the CDR3 gives the full variable domain: ETGVTQSPTHLIKTRGQQVTLRCSSQSGHNTVSWYQQALGQGPQFIFQYYREEENGRGNFPPRFSGLQFPNYSSELNVNALELDDSALYLCASSLVGGNEKLFFGSGTQLSVL.

The CDR3 sequence: CASSHGTSGINRADTQYF. The CDR3 nucleotides read TGCGCCAGCAGTCACGGGACTAGCGGGATCAATAGGGCAGATACGCAGTATTTT. This chain joins TRBV5-1 and TRBJ2-3; 13 bases fit TRBD2. V shed 5 bases, J shed 4 bases, and the junction held 13 bases outside the gene matches. The CDR3 length is 18 residues. Germline loops: CDR1 SGHRS, CDR2 YFSETQ.

The chain employs TRBV19 and TRBJ1-2; 7 bases are a match to TRBD1. Losses at the gene ends were 7 bases for V and 3 bases for J; bases not matched to a gene: 17. The CDR3 totals 17 residues. CDR1 is LNHDA and CDR2 is SQIVND in the germline V gene (reference sequence). The CDR3 coding sequence is TGTGCCAGTACCATATTGACGACAGGGCATAGGGACTATGGCTACACCTTC. It is translated as CASTILTTGHRDYGYTF.

The J gene is TRBJ2-1, the V gene TRBV4-2, with 7 positions matching TRBD1. The CDR3 runs to 16 residues. Looked up from germline, CDR1 is LGHNA and CDR2 is YNFKEQ. Trimming took 0 bases from V and 6 from J; bases not matched to a gene: 8. The CDR3 nucleotides read TGTGCCAGCAGCCAAGATACAGGGGAAAGGGGCAATGAGCAGTTCTTC. The encoded protein is CASSQDTGERGNEQFF.

CDR3 protein: CASSETGGAYGYTF. CDR3 bases: TGTGCCAGCAGTGAGACAGGGGGCGCTTATGGCTACACCTTC. This chain connects TRBV7-2 to TRBJ1-2; 10 bases fit TRBD1. Germline V lookup: CDR1 SGHTA, CDR2 FQGNSA. Germline trimming cut 6 bases from V and 5 bases from J; bases unmatched to any gene: 6. The CDR3 has 14 residues.

The chain recombines TRBV7-6 with TRBJ2-3; 13 nucleotides match TRBD2. The ends lost 5 bases at V and 4 bases at J; junction bases unmatched: 6. CDR3 size: 16 residues. Germline V gene data show CDR1 as SGHVS and CDR2 as FNYEAQ. The CDR3 nucleotides are TGTGCCAGCAGCCTTAGACTAGCGGGAGGATCAGATACGCAGTATTTT. Protein product: CASSLRLAGGSDTQYF. Full variable domain (outside the CDR3, taken from reference TRBV7-6 and TRBJ2-3): GAGVSQSPRYKVTKRGQDVALRCDPISGHVSLYWYRQALGQGPEFLTYFNYEAQQDKSGLPNDRFSAERPEGSISTLTIQRTEQRDSAMYRCASSLRLAGGSDTQYFGPGTRLTVL.

The chain is built from TRBV6-6 and TRBJ2-1; 8 nucleotides align to TRBD1. This CDR3 contains 16 residues. Looked up from germline, CDR1 is MNHNY and CDR2 is SVGAGI (reference sequence). Trimming cost V 6 bases and J 8 bases; bases outside gene matches: 15. The chain's CDR3 is CASSNDGQGGVDEQFF. The CDR3 bases are TGTGCCAGCAGCAACGACGGACAGGGTGGCGTCGATGAGCAGTTCTTC.

The chain is built from TRBV4-1 and TRBJ2-3; possibly TRBD2 for D (6 bases). Germline V gene sequence: CDR1 MGHRA, CDR2 YSYEKL. Trimming took off 1 base at V and 2 bases at J, with 19 bases between the two ends. The CDR3 is made up of 18 amino acids. The CDR3: CASSQVVVRRGLTDTQYF. DNA for the CDR3: TGCGCCAGCAGCCAAGTTGTGGTTCGGCGGGGCCTCACAGATACGCAGTATTTT.

V and J are TRBV27 and TRBJ2-4; D may be TRBD1 (6 bases). Germline CDR1 and CDR2: MNHEY and SMNVEV (reference sequence). The V end was cut by 4 bases, the J end by 6 bases, with 13 bases between. The CDR3 is made up of 14 amino acids. CDR3 coding DNA: TGTGCCAGCAGTTGGCAGGGGAGCGGAAACATTCAGTACTTC. Its protein is CASSWQGSGNIQYF.

The chain joins TRBV9 to TRBJ1-2; D may be TRBD1 (6 bases). Trimming cost V 5 bases and J 2 bases, with 13 bases left between them. This CDR3 region has 14 residues. Germline V gives CDR1 SGDLS, CDR2 YYNGEE. CDR3 loop: CASREPDSNYGYTF. CDR3 bases: TGTGCCAGCAGGGAGCCGGACAGCAACTATGGCTACACCTTC.

The sample holds one count of this clone. The rearrangement uses TRBV28 and TRBJ1-3; D possibly corresponds to TRBD1 (6 bases). V was pared by 7 bases and J by 1 base, with 20 bases between. CDR3 length: 17 residues. Germline V gene data show CDR1 as MDHEN and CDR2 as SYDVKM. The CDR3 sequence: CASTPRGGGLSGNTIYF. The CDR3 DNA is TGTGCCAGCACCCCCCGAGGGGGTGGTTTGTCTGGAAACACCATATATTTT.

The gene calls are TRBV27 and TRBJ2-7; D is possibly TRBD1 (6 bases). Germline CDR1 MNHEY, CDR2 SMNVEV (reference sequence). The ends were cut back, 5 bases at V and 3 bases at J, with 14 bases in the middle. The CDR3 covers 14 residues. This CDR3 is CASSRQGPNYEQYF. In DNA form, the CDR3 reads TGTGCCAGCAGTCGTCAGGGGCCAAACTACGAGCAGTACTTC.

Comment on this clone: The junction departs from germline at one end; a sequencing error may be responsible. Within the sample, other DNA sequences also encode this same CDR3. The rearrangement uses TRBV27 and TRBJ2-5; possibly TRBD2 for D (5 bases). The CDR3 contains 15 residues. Looked up from germline, CDR1 is MNHEY and CDR2 is SMNVEV (reference sequence). The CDR3, as DNA: TGCGCCAGCAGTTTATCAAGCGGTTTAGGGGAGACCCAGTACTTC. Amino acid sequence: CASSLSSGLGETQYF.

Regarding this clone: The same CDR3 is also encoded by other DNA sequences in this sample. This chain uses TRBV29-1 with TRBJ2-7; TRBD1 agrees at 8 bases. The CDR3 length is 12 residues. Trimming cost V 4 bases and J 4 bases; bases outside gene matches: 3. CDR1 and CDR2 (germline): SQVTM, ANQGSEA. The CDR3 protein is CSVADRGYEQYF. In DNA form, the CDR3 reads TGCAGCGTTGCTGACAGGGGTTACGAGCAGTACTTC.

Regarding this clone: The identical CDR3 is also encoded by other nucleotide sequences in the sample. The chain recombines TRBV4-3 with TRBJ2-7, with 11 positions matching TRBD2. The germline V gene has CDR1 LGHNA and CDR2 YSLEER. V lost 4 bases and J lost 3; bases outside the gene matches: 5. The CDR3 totals 15 residues. CDR3 region: CASSPGLAGVYEQYF. CDR3 nucleotide sequence: TGCGCCAGCAGCCCTGGACTAGCGGGTGTCTACGAGCAGTACTTC.

The chain couples TRBV27 to TRBJ2-3, with D unresolved. This CDR3 region has 11 residues. CDR1 and CDR2 (germline): MNHEY, SMNVEV (reference sequence). Trimming shortened V by 7 bases and J by 5 bases, and 7 bases separated the two germline ends. CDR3 sequence (DNA): TGTGCCAGCAACGGTGGAGATACGCAGTATTTT. This encodes CASNGGDTQYF.

For this clone: Other DNA sequences of this sample code for an identical CDR3. This chain joins TRBV29-1 and TRBJ1-2; D remains unclear. The CDR3 consists of 11 residues. V was clipped by 0 bases and J by 8 bases, with 7 bases between them. CDR1 SQVTM and CDR2 ANQGSEA come from the germline V gene. CDR3 in DNA: TGCAGCGTTGAAGATCGTGGGGGCTACACCTTC. This codes for CSVEDRGGYTF. The full variable domain, in which reference TRBV29-1 and TRBJ1-2 provide the parts outside the CDR3, is SAVISQKPSRDICQRGTSLTIQCQVDSQVTMMFWYRQQPGQSLTLIATANQGSEATYESGFVIDKFPISRPNLTFSTLTVSNMSPEDSSIYLCSVEDRGGYTFGSGTRLTVV.

The sample holds one count of this clone. This rearrangement joins TRBV11-2 to TRBJ1-1, with D possibly TRBD1 on 6 matching bases. Germline assignment: CDR1 SGHAT and CDR2 FQNNGV. The V end lost 1 base, the J end lost 4 bases, and 25 bases lay between the germline ends. The CDR3 contains 19 residues. The CDR3 DNA reads TGTGCCAGCAGCTTAGCCCTGGGACCCAGGGGAGTGTTTGGCACTGAAGCTTTCTTT. Translated: CASSLALGPRGVFGTEAFF.